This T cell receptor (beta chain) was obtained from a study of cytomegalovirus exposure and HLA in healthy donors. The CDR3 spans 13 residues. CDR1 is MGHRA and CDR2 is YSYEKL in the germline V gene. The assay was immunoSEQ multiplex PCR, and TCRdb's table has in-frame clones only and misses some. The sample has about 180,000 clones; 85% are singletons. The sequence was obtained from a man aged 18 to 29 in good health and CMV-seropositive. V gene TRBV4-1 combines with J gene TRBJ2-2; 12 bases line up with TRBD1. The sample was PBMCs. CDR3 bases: TGCGCTCGGGGACAGGGGGCTACCGGGGAGCTGTTTTTT. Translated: CARGQGATGELFF.